One sample yielded the 4 T cell receptor beta chains listed below, sequenced in a study of Tregs in tolerant kidney transplant recipients. TCRdb's table, derived via immunoSEQ multiplex PCR, lists solely in-frame clones and lacks some. The table records about 64,000 clones, 98% of them present only once. Sequences were derived from Tregs from blood, sampled before the transplant. These receptors originate from a human donor who received a combined kidney and bone marrow transplant.

The chain joins TRBV6-5 to TRBJ1-2; possibly TRBD1 for D (5 bases). The CDR3 totals 16 residues. CDR1 and CDR2 from the germline V gene are MNHEY and SVGAGI. The V gene lost 4 bases and the J gene lost 5 bases, with 20 bases spanning the gap. CDR3 in DNA: TGTGCCAGCAGTTCTTCTCGGGGGGAGTTTTTTTATGGCTACACCTTC. It specifies CASSSSRGEFFYGYTF.

The DNA for the CDR3 is TGTGCCAGCAGCTTAGGGGGGACAGGGGGCGAGACCCAGTACTTC. It encodes CASSLGGTGGETQYF. V usage is TRBV7-9 and J usage is TRBJ2-5; 12 positions agree with TRBD1. The CDR3 covers 15 residues. After removal of 1 base from V and 5 bases from J, the junction contained 2 bases not matched to a gene. Germline CDR1 SEHNR, CDR2 FQNEAQ (reference sequence).

The V call is TRBV6-4, the J call TRBJ2-7, with 7 nucleotides matching TRBD2. The CDR3 totals 17 residues. The V gene end was trimmed by 2 bases and the J gene end by 10 bases; junction bases not matched to a gene: 20. CDR1 and CDR2 from the germline V gene are MRHNA and SNTAGT. The CDR3 reads CASSDPPGWNQTSPQYF. The CDR3 nucleotides are TGTGCCAGCAGTGACCCCCCCGGCTGGAATCAGACTAGCCCCCAGTACTTC.

The rearrangement uses TRBV29-1 and TRBJ1-3; D remains ambiguous. There are 12 residues in the CDR3. CDR1 is SQVTM and CDR2 is ANQGSEA in the germline V gene. V was cut by 4 bases and J by 0 bases, with 4 bases left in between. The CDR3: CSVVISGNTIYF. The DNA of the CDR3 is TGCAGCGTTGTCATCTCTGGAAACACCATATATTTT.